This TCR beta chain was obtained from a study of CD8 T cells in acute hepatitis C reinfection. Overall study: CD8+ T cells specific for HCV NS3-1073 were sequenced.

Time point defined: naive CD8 control sorted from an acute-time-point sample. Points on this clone: Its target is not known.

Findings and caveats of the study: NS3-1073 specific cells were too rare to sort at chronic follow-up. Overrepresentation in the naive pool did not explain the preferential TRBV04 and TRBV06 usage seen in all groups. Exact CDR3 sharing with other epitopes was rare, possibly method-limited.

Trimming pared 6 bases from V and 1 base from J, leaving 15 bases between. The germline CDR1 and CDR2 sequences are KGHSH and LQKENI. The CDR3 has 16 amino acids. Libraries were prepared by immunoSEQ multiplex PCR; TCRdb keeps only in-frame clonotypes and omits some of them. The data hold tens of thousands of clones, with approximately 87% observed a single time. The specimen sequenced was naive CD8+ T cells from PBMCs. The gene calls are TRBV18 and TRBJ2-2; D gene ambiguous. The receptor was isolated from a man younger than 40 with chronic hepatitis C. CDR3 loop: CASSPDWRGNTGELFF. In DNA, the CDR3 is TGTGCCAGCTCCCCCGATTGGCGAGGGAACACCGGGGAGCTGTTTTTT.